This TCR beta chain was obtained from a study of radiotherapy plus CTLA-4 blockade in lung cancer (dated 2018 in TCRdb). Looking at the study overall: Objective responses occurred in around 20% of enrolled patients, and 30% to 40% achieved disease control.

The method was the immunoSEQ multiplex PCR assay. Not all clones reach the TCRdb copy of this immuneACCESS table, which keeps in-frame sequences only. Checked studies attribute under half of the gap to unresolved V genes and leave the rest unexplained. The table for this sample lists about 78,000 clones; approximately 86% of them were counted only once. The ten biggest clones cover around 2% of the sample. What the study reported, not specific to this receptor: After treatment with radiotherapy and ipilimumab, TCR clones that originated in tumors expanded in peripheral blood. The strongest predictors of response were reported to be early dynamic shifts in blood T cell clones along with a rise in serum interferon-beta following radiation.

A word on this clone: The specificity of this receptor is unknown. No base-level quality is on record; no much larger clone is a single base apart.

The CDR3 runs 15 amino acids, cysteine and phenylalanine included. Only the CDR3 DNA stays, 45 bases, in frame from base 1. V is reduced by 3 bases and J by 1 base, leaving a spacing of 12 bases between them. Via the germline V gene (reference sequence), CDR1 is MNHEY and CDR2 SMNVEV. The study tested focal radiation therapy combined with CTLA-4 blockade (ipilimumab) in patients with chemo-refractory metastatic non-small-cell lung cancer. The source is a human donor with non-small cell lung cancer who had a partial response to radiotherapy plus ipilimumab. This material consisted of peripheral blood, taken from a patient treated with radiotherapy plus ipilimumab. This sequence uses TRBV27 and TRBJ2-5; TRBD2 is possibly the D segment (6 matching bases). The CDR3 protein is CASSLRDALQETQYF. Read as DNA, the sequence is TGTGCCAGCAGTTTGCGGGACGCCCTCCAAGAGACCCAGTACTTC.